This T cell receptor (beta chain) appears in the sequencing data of a study of cytomegalovirus exposure and HLA in healthy donors. On the study more broadly: Early released data had about 85 million unique TCRs, all coming from HLA-typed donors.

On this clone itself: Its antigen is not identified.

The CDR3 is 15 amino acids. The germline V gene encodes CDR1 WNHNN and CDR2 SYGVQD (reference sequence). Deletions cut 5 bases from V and 1 base from J, with 14 bases between. PCR primers comprised 60 Vbeta and 13 Jbeta primers. Data came from immunoSEQ multiplex PCR; TCRdb stores just in-frame clones and leaves some out. The table has 150,000 or so clones, roughly 80% seen once; the top ten hold around 4.1%. Findings and caveats of the study: The dataset shows that most TCR sequences were rare, while some public TCRs occurred in many donors. Most likely, a cluster of highly shared sequence variants arose as a sequencing artifact. Specific recognition of CMV antigens was confirmed in vitro for a few chains (all CMV-associated).

The sequenced sample was PBMCs. The source is a woman between 40 and 50 years old in good health and CMV-seronegative. The chain joins TRBV10-1 to TRBJ1-1; D may be TRBD1 (5 bases). Here the CDR3 reads CASSSIDRKNTEAFF. CDR3 DNA sequence: TGCGCCAGCAGTTCCATAGACAGAAAGAACACTGAAGCTTTCTTT.